This T cell receptor beta chain was obtained from a study of technical replicates of blood from several donors. Using immunoSEQ multiplex PCR, the repertoire was profiled, and TCRdb retains in-frame clones only, with some absent. The repertoire consists of about 83,000 clones, with 92% occurring once and the leading ten covering 0.25% to 0.3%. This sequence originates from a human donor in good health. The sequenced sample consisted of T cells isolated from PBMCs.

The CDR3 loop reads CSVLTEDEKLFF. Written as DNA, the CDR3 is TGCAGCGTCCTTACCGAGGATGAAAAACTGTTTTTT. V usage is TRBV29-1 and J usage is TRBJ1-4; D not certain. The V gene lost 6 bases and the J gene lost 6 bases, with 11 bases spanning the gap. The CDR3 has 12 amino acids. Germline values: CDR1 SQVTM, CDR2 ANQGSEA.